These 17 T cell receptor beta chains were all obtained from the same sample, sequenced in a study of blood T cells in healthy people across ages. The second PCR ran about 6 to 12 cycles with a sample-barcoded 5' primer and J-beta primers. TCRdb used MiXCR to reprocess the 5' RACE reads, holding one entry per CDR3 protein. The table lists 1,500,000 or so distinct CDR3 sequences, 40% to 45% of them singletons. The sample comprised blood. These receptors all come from a woman aged 18-30 years in good health.

This clonotype was found a few times. The V gene is TRBV20-1, the J gene TRBJ2-5; TRBD2 is a possible D gene (5 bases). The end of the DNA aligns better with TRBJ2-7, so the J call may be wrong. Germline values: CDR1 DFQATT, CDR2 SNEGSKA (reference sequence). The CDR3 totals 12 residues. CDR3 sequence reads: CSARLTTYEQYF. As DNA, the CDR3 is TGCAGTGCAAGACTAACCACCTACGAGCAGTACTTC.

The CDR3 sequence is CASSPNREGYTF. Written as DNA, the CDR3 is TGTGCCAGCAGCCCAAACAGGGAGGGCTACACCTTC. The rearrangement uses TRBV11-2 and TRBJ1-2, with TRBD1 as a possible D gene (6 bases). This CDR3 has 12 residues. Trimming cost V 5 bases and J 8 bases, with 12 bases left between them. Germline V gene sequence: CDR1 SGHAT, CDR2 FQNNGV.

The rearrangement joins TRBV7-2 to TRBJ2-4, with D unresolved. The assigned J gene may be wrong: the sequence end matches TRBJ2-7 better. Germline V lookup: CDR1 SGHTA, CDR2 FQGNSA. There are 12 residues in the CDR3. The CDR3 coding sequence is TGTGCCAGCAGCTTCGGTCGGGTCGAGCAGTACTTC. Translated, it gives CASSFGRVEQYF.

The chain employs TRBV5-5 and TRBJ1-5; D gene unclear. The CDR3 contains 19 residues. The ends were cut back, 5 bases at V and 0 bases at J, with 24 bases in the middle. Germline V CDR1 and CDR2: SGHKS, YYEKEE (reference sequence). The CDR3 nucleotides are TGTGCCAGCAGTCGGTCCTTCCCCAGCCTGGATAATAGCAATCAGCCCCAGCATTTT. Amino acids: CASSRSFPSLDNSNQPQHF. The variable domain in full, with the rest retrieved from reference TRBV5-5 and TRBJ1-5, is DAGVTQSPTHLIKTRGQQVTLRCSPISGHKSVSWYQQVLGQGPQFIFQYYEKEERGRGNFPDRFSARQFPNYSSELNVNALLLGDSALYLCASSRSFPSLDNSNQPQHFGDGTRLSIL.

V gene TRBV20-1 combines with J gene TRBJ1-2, with D tentatively TRBD1 (5 bases). Trimming removed 0 bases at V and 4 bases at J, with 9 bases between. The CDR3 is made up of 13 amino acids. Germline-derived CDR1 and CDR2 are DFQATT and SNEGSKA (reference sequence). The CDR3 loop is CSARDWGGYGYTF. As DNA, the CDR3 is TGCAGTGCTAGAGATTGGGGGGGCTATGGCTACACCTTC.

This clonotype came up a few times. The gene calls are TRBV15 and TRBJ2-1; no clear D gene. With 0 bases removed from V and 2 bases from J, the gap between germline ends came to 5 bases. This CDR3 contains 14 residues. Germline CDR1 reads LNHNV; CDR2 reads YYDKDF (reference sequence). The CDR3 spells CATSRDSAYNEQFF. CDR3 nucleotides: TGTGCCACCAGCAGAGATTCGGCCTACAATGAGCAGTTCTTC.

The genes are TRBV20-1 and TRBJ1-2; D perhaps matches TRBD1 (5 bases). Trimming shortened V by 4 bases and J by 7 bases, and 16 bases separated the two germline ends. Germline V lookup: CDR1 DFQATT, CDR2 SNEGSKA (reference sequence). The CDR3 contains 13 residues. For the CDR3, the DNA is TGCAGTGCTACAACAGGTTGGGGGAGTGGCTACACCTTC. Its protein is CSATTGWGSGYTF.

The chain joins TRBV6-2 or TRBV6-3 to TRBJ2-3; 8 nucleotides agree with TRBD1. Germline V gene sequence: CDR1 MNHEY, CDR2 SVGEGT. J lost 2 bases, V lost 2 bases, and 6 bases had no gene match. This CDR3 comprises 16 residues. CDR3 nucleotides: TGTGCCAGCAGTTACGGACCGGGACAGGACACAGATACGCAGTATTTT. Its translation: CASSYGPGQDTDTQYF.

A word on this clonotype: At one of its ends the junction is not consistent with the germline gene, which may arise from a read error. The chain carries TRBV12-3 or TRBV12-4 and TRBJ1-2; D is perhaps TRBD1 (5 bases). The CDR3 sequence is 15 residues long. The CDR3 sequence: CANSFTAGMSYGYTF. The CDR3 nucleotides are TGTGCCAACAGTTTCACGGCAGGGATGTCCTATGGCTACACCTTC.

This clonotype was seen at least ten times. The chain has TRBV9 and TRBJ2-5, with 11 bases that match TRBD2. Germline values: CDR1 SGDLS, CDR2 YYNGEE. Germline trimming cut 4 bases from V and 5 bases from J; bases unmatched to any gene: 7. This CDR3 spans 15 amino acids. CDR3 loop: CASSKPSGGMETQYF. CDR3 nucleotide sequence: TGTGCCAGCAGCAAACCTAGCGGGGGGATGGAGACCCAGTACTTC.

Many counts were recorded for this clonotype. The CDR3 region has the DNA TGTGCCAGCAGCTTAGTAAGGGTAATAGCCAAAAACATTCAGTACTTC. Translation gives CASSLVRVIAKNIQYF. The genes are TRBV7-2 and TRBJ2-4, with no clear D. The CDR3 has 16 amino acids. The V end was cut by 1 base, the J end by 0 bases, with 10 bases between. Germline V gene data show CDR1 as SGHTA and CDR2 as FQGNSA.

The chain uses TRBV9 and TRBJ1-2; possible D gene TRBD1, 6 bases. The CDR3 sequence is 16 residues long. Trimming removed 1 base from V and 3 bases from J, with 16 bases in between. Germline V gene data show CDR1 as SGDLS and CDR2 as YYNGEE. CDR3 DNA sequence: TGTGCCAGCAGCGTAAACCGGGACACTTTTCACTATGGCTACACCTTC. Its protein is CASSVNRDTFHYGYTF. The complete variable domain, with remaining parts taken from reference TRBV9 and TRBJ1-2, reads DSGVTQTPKHLITATGQRVTLRCSPRSGDLSVYWYQQSLDQGLQFLIQYYNGEERAKGNILERFSAQQFPDLHSELNLSSLELGDSALYFCASSVNRDTFHYGYTFGSGTRLTVV.

On this clonotype itself: At one end the junction does not follow the germline gene, possibly because of a read error. The rearrangement joins TRBV4-3 to TRBJ2-3, with 7 nucleotides matching TRBD1. The germline V gene encodes CDR1 LGHNA and CDR2 YSLEER. The CDR3 loop spans 16 amino acids. The CDR3 DNA is TGCGTCAGCAGCCAAGAGACAGGGCCCCAAGGGCATACGCAGTATTTT. It yields the protein CVSSQETGPQGHTQYF.

V usage is TRBV7-6 and J usage is TRBJ2-1; 8 nucleotides agree with TRBD2. Losses at the gene ends were 0 bases for V and 2 bases for J; bases not matched to a gene: 6. Germline V gives CDR1 SGHVS, CDR2 FNYEAQ. There are 17 residues in the CDR3. In nucleotides, the CDR3 is TGTGCCAGCAGCTTAGCAGCGGGAGTAGGCGCCTACAATGAGCAGTTCTTC. Protein: CASSLAAGVGAYNEQFF. Full variable domain (rest looked up from reference TRBV7-6 and TRBJ2-1): GAGVSQSPRYKVTKRGQDVALRCDPISGHVSLYWYRQALGQGPEFLTYFNYEAQQDKSGLPNDRFSAERPEGSISTLTIQRTEQRDSAMYRCASSLAAGVGAYNEQFFGPGTRLTVL.

The CDR3 is CASSPRDTAYEQYF. The CDR3 bases are TGTGCCAGCAGTCCCCGGGACACAGCCTACGAGCAGTACTTC. The chain uses TRBV27 and TRBJ2-7; perhaps TRBD1 as D (6 bases). CDR1 is MNHEY, CDR2 SMNVEV, per germline (reference sequence). V lost 5 bases, J lost 2 bases, and 13 bases lay in between. This CDR3 is built from 14 residues.

CDR3 sequence reads: CASRPPGQGGSYEQYF. CDR3 sequence (DNA): TGTGCCAGCAGACCTCCGGGACAGGGGGGCTCCTACGAGCAGTACTTC. The rearrangement uses TRBV6-5 and TRBJ2-7; 11 nucleotides agree with TRBD1. Germline V lookup: CDR1 MNHEY, CDR2 SVGAGI. With V trimmed by 6 bases and J by 0 bases, 7 bases remained unmatched. The CDR3 length is 16 residues.

The genes are TRBV20-1 and TRBJ2-5; 9 bases fit TRBD1. The end of the DNA aligns better with TRBJ2-7, so the J call may be wrong. CDR1 and CDR2 from the germline V gene are DFQATT and SNEGSKA (reference sequence). CDR3 length: 14 residues. The CDR3 protein is CSAYDRDRDSEQYF. The CDR3 DNA sequence: TGCAGTGCTTACGACCGGGACAGGGATAGCGAGCAGTACTTC.